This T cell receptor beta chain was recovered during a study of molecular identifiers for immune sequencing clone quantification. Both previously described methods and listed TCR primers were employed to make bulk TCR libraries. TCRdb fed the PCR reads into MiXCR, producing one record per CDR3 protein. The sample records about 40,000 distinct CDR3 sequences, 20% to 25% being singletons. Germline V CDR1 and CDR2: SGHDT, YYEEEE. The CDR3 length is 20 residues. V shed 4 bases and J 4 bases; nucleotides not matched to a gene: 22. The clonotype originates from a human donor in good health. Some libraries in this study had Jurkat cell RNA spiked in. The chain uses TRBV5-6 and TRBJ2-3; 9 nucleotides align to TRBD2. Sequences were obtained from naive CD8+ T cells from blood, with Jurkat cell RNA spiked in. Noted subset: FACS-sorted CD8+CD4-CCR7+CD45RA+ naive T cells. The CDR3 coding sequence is TGTGCCAGCAGCCCCGGACAGCGAGAGACTAGCGGTTGGTTTGCAGATACGCAGTATTTT. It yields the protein CASSPGQRETSGWFADTQYF.